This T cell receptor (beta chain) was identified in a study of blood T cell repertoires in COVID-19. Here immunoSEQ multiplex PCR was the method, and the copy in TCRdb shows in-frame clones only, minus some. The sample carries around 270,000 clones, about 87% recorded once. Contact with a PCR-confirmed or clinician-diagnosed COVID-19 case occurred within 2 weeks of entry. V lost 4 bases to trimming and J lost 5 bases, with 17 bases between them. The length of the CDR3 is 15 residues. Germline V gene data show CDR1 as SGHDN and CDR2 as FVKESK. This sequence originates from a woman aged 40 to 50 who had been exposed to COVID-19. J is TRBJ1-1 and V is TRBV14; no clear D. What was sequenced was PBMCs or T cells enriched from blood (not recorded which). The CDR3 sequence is CASSPTLDWRTEAFF. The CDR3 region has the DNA TGTGCCAGCAGCCCAACTTTAGACTGGAGAACTGAAGCTTTCTTT.